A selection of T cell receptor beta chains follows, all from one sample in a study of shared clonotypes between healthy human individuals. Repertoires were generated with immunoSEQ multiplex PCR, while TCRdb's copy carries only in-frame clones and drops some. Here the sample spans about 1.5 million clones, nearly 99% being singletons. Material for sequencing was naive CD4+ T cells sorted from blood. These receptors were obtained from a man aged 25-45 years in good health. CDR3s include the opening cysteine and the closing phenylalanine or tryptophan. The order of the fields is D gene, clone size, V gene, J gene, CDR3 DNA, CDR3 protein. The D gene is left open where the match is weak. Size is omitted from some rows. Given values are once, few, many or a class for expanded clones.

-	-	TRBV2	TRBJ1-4	TGTGCCAGCAGAGGACAGCAGGAAAAACTGTTTTTT	CASRGQQEKLFF
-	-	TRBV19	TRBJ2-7	TGTGCCAGTAGCCCATGGGGCCCGGGATTCGAGCAGTACTTC	CASSPWGPGFEQYF
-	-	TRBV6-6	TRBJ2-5	TGTGCCAGCAGTTACGACACAATCCCTGGGGAGACCCAGTACTTC	CASSYDTIPGETQYF
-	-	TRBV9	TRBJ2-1	TGTGCCAGCAGCGTAGCTTCAATGGGCCCCAATGAGCAGTTCTTC	CASSVASMGPNEQFF
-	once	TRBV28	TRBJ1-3	TGTGCCAGCAGTTCACCAAGCCAGGGGAAAGGAAACACCATATATTTT	CASSSPSQGKGNTIYF
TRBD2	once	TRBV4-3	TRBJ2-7	TGCGCCAGCAGCCAGGGAAGACTAGCGGGGCCCTACGAGCAGTACTTC	CASSQGRLAGPYEQYF
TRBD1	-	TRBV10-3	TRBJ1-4	TGTGCCATCGGGGGGACAGAGAATGAAAAACTGTTTTTT	CAIGGTENEKLFF
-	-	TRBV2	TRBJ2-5	TGTGCCACAATCTTAGGGGCTAGCGTAGAGACCCAGTACTTC	CATILGASVETQYF
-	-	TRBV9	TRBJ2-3	TGTGCCAGCAGCGGGCCTGACACAGATACGCAGTATTTT	CASSGPDTDTQYF
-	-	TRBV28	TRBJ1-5	TGTGCCAGCAGATACCAAGGCAGGGGCGGCAATCAGCCCCAGCATTTT	CASRYQGRGGNQPQHF
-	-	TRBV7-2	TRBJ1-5	TGTGCCAGCAGCTTATACCGCAATCAGCCCCAGCATTTT	CASSLYRNQPQHF
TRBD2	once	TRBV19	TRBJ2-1	TGTGCCAGTAGCCACTGGCAACTAAGCGGGGCCTTTAACAATGAGCAGTTCTTC	CASSHWQLSGAFNNEQFF
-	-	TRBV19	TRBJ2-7	TGTGCCAGTGCAAAACTGACAGCCCTAGGGGAGCAGTACTTC	CASAKLTALGEQYF
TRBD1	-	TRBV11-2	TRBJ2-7	TGTGCCAGCAGCTTGGAGTGGACAGGGAACCACGAGCAGTACTTC	CASSLEWTGNHEQYF
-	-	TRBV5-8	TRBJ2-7	TGTGCCAGCAGCTTGAGAAGGGGCGCCTATTACGAGCAGTACTTC	CASSLRRGAYYEQYF
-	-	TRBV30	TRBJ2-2	TGTGCCTGGAGTAGGACGAGGAACGTTAACACCGGGGAGCTGTTTTTT	CAWSRTRNVNTGELFF
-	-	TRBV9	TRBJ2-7	TGTGCCAGCAGCGCGGACTCCTCCCCGAAAATTTACGAGCAGTACTTC	CASSADSSPKIYEQYF
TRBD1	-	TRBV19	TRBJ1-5	TGTGCCAGTAGTACCGCCCCGGACAGGCTCAATCAGCCCCAGCATTTT	CASSTAPDRLNQPQHF
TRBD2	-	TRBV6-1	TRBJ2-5	TGTGCCAGCAGTGACGGAGGGACTAGATTCCAAGAGACCCAGTACTTC	CASSDGGTRFQETQYF
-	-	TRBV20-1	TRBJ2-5	TGCAGTGCTAGAGGAGTGGAGACCCAGTACTTC	CSARGVETQYF
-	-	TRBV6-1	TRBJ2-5	TGTGCCAGCAGTGAAGGGAGGGGCCAGAACTTC	CASSEGRGQNF
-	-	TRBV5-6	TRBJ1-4	TGTGCCAGCAGCCCTGCCGGACCGTTAACTACAACTAATGAAAAACTGTTTTTT	CASSPAGPLTTTNEKLFF
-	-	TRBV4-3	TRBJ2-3	TGCGCCAGCAGCCAAGAAAGGGTAGCGGATACTAGCACAGATACGCAGTATTTT	CASSQERVADTSTDTQYF
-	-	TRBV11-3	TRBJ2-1	TGTGCCAGCAGCGAGAATACAGGGGAGCAGTTCTTC	CASSENTGEQFF
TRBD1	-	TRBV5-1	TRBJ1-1	TGCGCCAGCAGCACCGGACAGGGGGTGAACACTGAAGCTTTCTTT	CASSTGQGVNTEAFF
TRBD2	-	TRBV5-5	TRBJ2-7	TGTGCCAGCAGCTCGCGGACTAGCGGGGCCTACGAGCAGTACTTC	CASSSRTSGAYEQYF
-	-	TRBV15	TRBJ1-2	TGTGCCACCAGCAGAGATCGGGGGAATGGCTACACCTTC	CATSRDRGNGYTF
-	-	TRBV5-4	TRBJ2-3	TGTGCCAGCAGCTTGAAGGCTACAAATACGCAGTATTTT	CASSLKATNTQYF
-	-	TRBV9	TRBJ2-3	TGTGCCAGCAGCGTCCTCTCGGGATATAGCACAGATACGCAGTATTTT	CASSVLSGYSTDTQYF
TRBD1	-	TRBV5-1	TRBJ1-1	TGCGCCAGTGGCCGGGACAGTTTAACTGAAGCTTTCTTT	CASGRDSLTEAFF
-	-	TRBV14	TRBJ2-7	TGTGCCAGCAGTCGACAGTCCTACGAGCAGTACTTC	CASSRQSYEQYF
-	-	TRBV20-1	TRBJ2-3	TGCAGTGCAGACCAAGATACGCAGTATTTT	CSADQDTQYF
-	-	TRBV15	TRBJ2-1	TGTGCCACCGGGCAGGGCTACAATGAGCAGTTCTTC	CATGQGYNEQFF
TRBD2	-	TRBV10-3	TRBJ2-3	TGTGCCATCAGTGAGAGGCTAGCGGGGGGCACAGATACGCAGTATTTT	CAISERLAGGTDTQYF
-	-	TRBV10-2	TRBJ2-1	TGCGCCAGCAGCCTAGTGTCCTACAATGAGCAGTTCTTC	CASSLVSYNEQFF
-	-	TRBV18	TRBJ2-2	TGTGCCAGCTCACCACCGGCCGGCACCGGGGAGCTGTTTTTT	CASSPPAGTGELFF
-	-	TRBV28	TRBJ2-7	TGTGCCAGCAGTTTAGTGGTGTTCTACGAGCAGTACTTC	CASSLVVFYEQYF
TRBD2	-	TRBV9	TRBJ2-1	TGTGCCAGCAGCGCTACTAGCGATTCGTACAATGAGCAGTTCTTC	CASSATSDSYNEQFF
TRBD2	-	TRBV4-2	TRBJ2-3	TGTGCCAGCAGCCAAGAAGGCCAGCGGGGGTACACAGATACGCAGTATTTT	CASSQEGQRGYTDTQYF
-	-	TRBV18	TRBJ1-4	TGTGCCAGCGCCCCGACAGCGACTAATGAAAAACTGTTTTTT	CASAPTATNEKLFF
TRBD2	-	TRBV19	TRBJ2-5	TGTGCCGCGAGCACTAGCGGGATGGAGACCCAGTACTTC	CAASTSGMETQYF
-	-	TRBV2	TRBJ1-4	TGTGCCAGCAGTGTCAATCAGCAGGGAACGAAGGGTTTT	CASSVNQQGTKGF
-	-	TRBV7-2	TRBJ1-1	TGTGCCAGCAGCCTTCAAAGGACATTCTCGAACACTGAAGCTTTCTTT	CASSLQRTFSNTEAFF
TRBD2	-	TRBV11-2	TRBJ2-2	TGTGCCAGCTGGGACGGACTAGCGGGAGAATGGAACACCGGGGAGCTGTTTTTT	CASWDGLAGEWNTGELFF
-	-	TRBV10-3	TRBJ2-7	TGTGCCATCAGTGAAGGGGTCCCTCTCGGCGAGCAGTACTTC	CAISEGVPLGEQYF
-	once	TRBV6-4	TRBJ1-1	TGTGCCAGCAGAAGAGACAGCCAGAACACTGAAGCTTTCTTT	CASRRDSQNTEAFF
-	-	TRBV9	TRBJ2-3	TGTGCCAGCAGCGCTGAGGTTGAAGATACGCAGTATTTT	CASSAEVEDTQYF
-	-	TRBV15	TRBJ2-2	TGTGCCACCAGCAGAGAGGCCGGGGAGCTGTTTTTT	CATSREAGELFF
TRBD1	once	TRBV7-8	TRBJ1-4	TGTGCCAGCAGCTTAGTCGCGGGGGCTCAGGGGGCGGAAAAACTGTTTTTT	CASSLVAGAQGAEKLFF
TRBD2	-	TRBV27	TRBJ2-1	TGTGCCAGCAGGGGACTAGCGGTATATTACAATGAGCAGTTCTTC	CASRGLAVYYNEQFF
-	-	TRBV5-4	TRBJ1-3	TGTGCCAGCAGCTTGGATCCACTCTCTGGAAACACCATATATTTT	CASSLDPLSGNTIYF
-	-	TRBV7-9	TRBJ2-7	TGTGCCAGCAGCTTACTGAATTTAGGCCACGAGCAGTACTTC	CASSLLNLGHEQYF
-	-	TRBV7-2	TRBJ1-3	TGTGCCAGCAGGCAACAGGGATCTGGAAACACCATATATTTT	CASRQQGSGNTIYF
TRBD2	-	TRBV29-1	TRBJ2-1	TGCAGCGTTAGGCGGGAGACCCACAATGAGCAGTTCTTC	CSVRRETHNEQFF
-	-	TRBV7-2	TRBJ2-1	TGTGCCAGCAGCTTAGTCTTCGAGCAGTTCTTC	CASSLVFEQFF
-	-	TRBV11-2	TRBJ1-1	TGTGCCAGCAGCTTAGAGGCCGGTTCGGAGGCTTTCTTT	CASSLEAGSEAFF
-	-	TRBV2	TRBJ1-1	TGTGCCAGCAGTGAGGGAGGGGGGTTCAACACTGAAGCTTTCTTT	CASSEGGGFNTEAFF
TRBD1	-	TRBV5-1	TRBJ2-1	TGCGCCAGCAGCTTGGGAGACAGGGGATCCTACAATGAGCAGTTCTTC	CASSLGDRGSYNEQFF
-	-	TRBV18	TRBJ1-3	TGTGCCAGCTCAGACACAGGGTCGGCTGGAAACACCATATATTTT	CASSDTGSAGNTIYF